The 20 T cell receptor beta chains below all came from one sample that was sequenced in a study of blood T cell repertoires in COVID-19. TCRdb's copy holds only in-frame clones and misses some; the assay was immunoSEQ multiplex PCR. The sample includes roughly 30,000 clones, 80% to 90% of them seen just once. The sample taken for sequencing was peripheral blood. The receptors shown here come from a man at least 80 years old with acute or convalescent COVID-19.

The chain is built from TRBV10-3 and TRBJ1-2; perhaps TRBD1 as D (6 bases). Germline CDR1 ENHRY, CDR2 SYGVKD. CDR3 length: 15 amino acids. The V end lost 3 bases, the J end lost 2 bases, and 13 bases lay between the germline ends. The CDR3 coding sequence is TGTGCCATCAGTGAAACCTACAGGGCCAACTATGGCTACACCTTC. It specifies CAISETYRANYGYTF.

This chain joins TRBV11-2 and TRBJ2-1, with D perhaps TRBD2 (7 bases). CDR1 and CDR2 from the germline V gene are SGHAT and FQNNGV. V gave up 9 bases and J gave up 7 bases, with 13 bases separating them. CDR3 length: 12 residues. CDR3 in DNA: TGTGCCAGTGGGGGGGCCGTTAATGAGCAGTTCTTC. Its protein is CASGGAVNEQFF.

The chain carries TRBV14 and TRBJ2-3; TRBD1 might be the D (5 bases). V gave up 1 base and J gave up 2 bases, with 10 bases separating them. CDR1 and CDR2 from the germline V gene are SGHDN and FVKESK. CDR3 length equals 15 residues. The CDR3 DNA reads TGTGCCAGCAGCCAAGTGGACACCCTCACAGATACGCAGTATTTT. Its protein product is CASSQVDTLTDTQYF.

The chain uses TRBV3-1 (or the pseudogene TRBV3-2) and TRBJ1-1, with D uncertain. The V end lost 4 bases, the J end lost 4 bases, and 10 bases lay between the germline ends. Germline V gives CDR1 LGHDT, CDR2 YNNKEL (reference sequence). This CDR3 spans 13 amino acids. CDR3 sequence (DNA): TGTGCCAGCAGCCCACTCGGCGGCACTGAAGCTTTCTTT. Protein: CASSPLGGTEAFF.

The chain has TRBV5-1 and TRBJ2-5; D perhaps matches TRBD2 (5 bases). Germline lookup yields CDR1 SGHRS and CDR2 YFSETQ. This CDR3 spans 16 amino acids. The V end was cut by 0 bases, the J end by 4 bases, with 16 bases between. CDR3 nucleotide sequence: TGCGCCAGCAGCTTGGGAGTGGTACGGCTAGCAGAGACCCAGTACTTC. Amino acid sequence: CASSLGVVRLAETQYF.

The genes are TRBV5-1 and TRBJ1-2; no definite D call. The V gene's germline CDR1 is SGHRS and CDR2 YFSETQ. Deletions cut 5 bases from V and 2 bases from J, with 19 bases between. This CDR3 comprises 16 residues. The CDR3 sequence: CASRPGSGSWNYGYTF. CDR3 bases: TGCGCCAGCAGACCGGGGTCTGGGAGTTGGAACTATGGCTACACCTTC. Looking up the rest from reference TRBV5-1 and TRBJ1-2 gives the full variable domain: KAGVTQTPRYLIKTRGQQVTLSCSPISGHRSVSWYQQTPGQGLQFLFEYFSETQRNKGNFPGRFSGRQFSNSRSEMNVSTLELGDSALYLCASRPGSGSWNYGYTFGSGTRLTVV.

This chain connects TRBV10-2 to TRBJ2-2; D is undetermined. V was clipped by 0 bases and J by 4 bases, with 9 bases between them. Germline loops: CDR1 WSHSY, CDR2 SAAADI. This CDR3 contains 15 residues. CDR3 coding DNA: TGCGCCAGCAGTGAGTCGCCGGAGAGCACCGGGGAGCTGTTTTTT. Protein: CASSESPESTGELFF.

The chain is built from TRBV30 and TRBJ2-7; 7 nucleotides agree with TRBD1. J was trimmed by 0 bases and V by 4 bases; bases with no gene match: 9. The CDR3 is 15 residues long. CDR1 and CDR2 (germline): GTSNPN, SVGIG (reference sequence). Here the CDR3 DNA reads TGTGCCTGGACCCAGGGGACAGTATACTCCTACGAGCAGTACTTC. This encodes CAWTQGTVYSYEQYF.

The rearrangement links TRBV7-2 to TRBJ1-2, with a weak D call TRBD1 (5 bases). The V gene's germline CDR1 is SGHTA and CDR2 FQGNSA. The CDR3 spans 14 residues. V was pared by 3 bases and J by 4 bases, with 12 bases between. CDR3 nucleotide sequence: TGTGCCAGCAGCTTTGGGGGGGAGCTCTATGGCTACACCTTC. Its translation: CASSFGGELYGYTF.

The chain uses TRBV13 and TRBJ1-6; 7 nucleotides line up with TRBD1. Germline CDR1 PRHDT, CDR2 FYEKMQ (reference sequence). The length of the CDR3 is 17 residues. Trimming removed 3 bases from V and 0 bases from J; junction bases left unmatched: 5. The CDR3 DNA follows: TGTGCCAGCAGCTTGGGACAGCCGAGCTCCTATAATTCACCCCTCCACTTT. Its translation is CASSLGQPSSYNSPLHF.

V and J are TRBV3-1 (or the pseudogene TRBV3-2) and TRBJ2-7; D might be TRBD1 (6 bases). V was clipped by 1 base and J by 5 bases, with 9 bases between them. Germline CDR1 reads LGHDT; CDR2 reads YNNKEL (reference sequence). This CDR3 region has 13 residues. This CDR3 is CASSQAPGDEQYF. CDR3 sequence (DNA): TGTGCCAGCAGCCAAGCCCCAGGGGACGAGCAGTACTTC.

The gene calls are TRBV19 and TRBJ2-1, with 9 bases matching TRBD2. Trimming removed 4 bases from V and 6 bases from J; junction bases left unmatched: 1. This CDR3 comprises 13 residues. Germline CDR1 and CDR2: LNHDA and SQIVND (reference sequence). Written as DNA, the CDR3 is TGTGCCAGTAGTAGCGGGAGGGGCAATGAGCAGTTCTTC. Its protein is CASSSGRGNEQFF.

V gene TRBV27 combines with J gene TRBJ2-1; 8 bases align to TRBD1. Trimming at V came to 7 bases and at J to 10 bases, leaving 12 bases not matched to a gene. The CDR3 covers 14 residues. The germline V gene has CDR1 MNHEY and CDR2 SMNVEV (reference sequence). CDR3 sequence: CASTPGTGKGEQFF. CDR3 nucleotides: TGTGCCAGCACCCCCGGGACAGGAAAAGGGGAGCAGTTCTTC.

The chain is built from TRBV6-2 or TRBV6-3 and TRBJ1-5; maybe TRBD1 (5 bases). V lost 5 bases, J lost 3 bases, and 14 bases lay in between. CDR3 length: 15 residues. CDR1 MNHEY and CDR2 SVGEGT come from the germline V gene. CDR3 region: CASSTARALNQPQHF. The CDR3 coding sequence is TGTGCCAGCAGTACCGCCAGGGCCCTCAATCAGCCCCAGCATTTT.

The V gene is TRBV28, the J gene TRBJ2-7, with D tentatively TRBD2 (5 bases). CDR3 length equals 14 residues. V gave up 3 bases and J gave up 6 bases, with 15 bases separating them. CDR1 MDHEN and CDR2 SYDVKM come from the germline V gene. The CDR3 bases are TGTGCCAGCAGTTTTGGAGGTTTACGGGTCGAGCAGTACTTC. This gives the protein CASSFGGLRVEQYF. Drawing the rest from reference TRBV28 and TRBJ2-7, the complete variable domain is DVKVTQSSRYLVKRTGEKVFLECVQDMDHENMFWYRQDPGLGLRLIYFSYDVKMKEKGDIPEGYSVSREKKERFSLILESASTNQTSMYLCASSFGGLRVEQYFGPGTRLTVT.

The chain carries TRBV10-3 and TRBJ2-3; D may be TRBD2 (6 bases). V dropped 6 bases and J dropped 0 bases, with 7 bases sitting between them. Germline CDR1 reads ENHRY; CDR2 reads SYGVKD. The CDR3 covers 13 residues. The CDR3: CAIRGGSTDTQYF. The DNA for the CDR3 is TGTGCCATCAGGGGGGGTAGCACAGATACGCAGTATTTT.

The chain links TRBV6-5 to TRBJ2-7, with a tentative D call TRBD1 (5 bases). The germline CDR1 and CDR2 sequences are MNHEY and SVGAGI. The CDR3 consists of 15 residues. Trimming took 5 bases from V and 9 from J, leaving 23 bases between them. CDR3 nucleotides: TGTGCCAGCAGTCCTGCCCGAGACAGTGGTTCTCGGCAGTACTTC. This gives the protein CASSPARDSGSRQYF.

This chain uses TRBV29-1 with TRBJ1-4; D is perhaps TRBD1 (5 bases). The germline V gene encodes CDR1 SQVTM and CDR2 ANQGSEA. The V gene lost 7 bases and the J gene lost 0 bases, with 9 bases spanning the gap. The CDR3 length is 13 residues. CDR3 nucleotide sequence: TGCAGCGCTTTGACAGCAACTAATGAAAAACTGTTTTTT. Its translation: CSALTATNEKLFF.

The J gene is TRBJ1-5, the V gene TRBV2; TRBD1 aligns across 10 bases. The V gene's germline CDR1 is SNHLY and CDR2 FYNNEI. The CDR3 length is 15 residues. The trim removed 6 bases at V and 1 base at J, leaving 3 bases unmatched. CDR3 sequence reads: CASRKDRGSNQPQHF. CDR3 DNA sequence: TGTGCCAGCAGGAAGGACAGGGGGAGCAATCAGCCCCAGCATTTT.

The chain employs TRBV7-2 and TRBJ1-5; no clear D gene. The CDR3 totals 13 residues. Trimming cost V 5 bases and J 5 bases, with 10 bases left between them. Germline CDR1 and CDR2: SGHTA and FQGNSA. The CDR3 bases are TGTGCCAGCAGCCCCGACGGGTATCAGCCCCAGCATTTT. Its translation: CASSPDGYQPQHF.